Detailed here is one T cell receptor (beta chain). The PCR was carried out with 60 Vbeta primers and 13 Jbeta primers. Some clones are missing from TCRdb's copy, which holds only in-frame ones; the method was immunoSEQ multiplex PCR. The sample lists 90,000 to 140,000 clones, roughly 80% occurring once. These data are taken from a study of cytomegalovirus exposure and HLA in healthy donors. Study as a whole: Earlier work reported 117 million unique TCR beta sequences from 170 million or so T cells.

Samples came from healthy bone marrow donors. The CDR3 loop spans 18 amino acids. Germline CDR1 is LGHNA and CDR2 is YSLEER. With 0 bases removed from V and 2 bases from J, the gap between germline ends came to 17 bases. The sequence came from a woman aged 40-49 years in good health and CMV-seropositive. This rearrangement joins TRBV4-3 to TRBJ2-1; a weak D match, TRBD2 (7 bases). Sequencing was performed on PBMCs. DNA of the CDR3: TGCGCCAGCAGCCAAGATCGGGGGGCGGCTATAACCTACAATGAGCAGTTCTTC. Translating it yields CASSQDRGAAITYNEQFF.